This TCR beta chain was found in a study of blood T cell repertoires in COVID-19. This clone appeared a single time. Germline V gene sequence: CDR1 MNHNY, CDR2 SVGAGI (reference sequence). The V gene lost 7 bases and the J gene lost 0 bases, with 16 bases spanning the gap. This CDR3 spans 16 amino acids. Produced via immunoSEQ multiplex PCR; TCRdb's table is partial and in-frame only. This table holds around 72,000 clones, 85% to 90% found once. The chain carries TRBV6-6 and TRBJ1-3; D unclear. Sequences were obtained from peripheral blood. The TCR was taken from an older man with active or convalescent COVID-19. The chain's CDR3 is CASTPWEESSGNTIYF. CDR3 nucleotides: TGTGCCAGCACCCCCTGGGAGGAAAGCTCTGGAAACACCATATATTTT.